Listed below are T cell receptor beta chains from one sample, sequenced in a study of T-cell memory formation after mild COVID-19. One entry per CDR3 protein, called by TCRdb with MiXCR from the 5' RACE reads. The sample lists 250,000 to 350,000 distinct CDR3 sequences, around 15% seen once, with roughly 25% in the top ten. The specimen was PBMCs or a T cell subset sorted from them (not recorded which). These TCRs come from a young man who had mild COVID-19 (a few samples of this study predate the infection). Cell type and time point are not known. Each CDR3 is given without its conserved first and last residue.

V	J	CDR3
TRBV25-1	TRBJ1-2	ASSELGIGYT
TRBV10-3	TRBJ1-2	AISQDRGTYGYT
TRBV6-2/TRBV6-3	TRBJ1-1	ASTWGREAF
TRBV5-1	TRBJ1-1	ASSLIGAGQNTEAF
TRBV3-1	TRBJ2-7	ASSPRPGGNHYEQY
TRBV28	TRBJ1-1	ASSFFPRGVNLEAF
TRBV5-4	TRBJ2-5	ASSLRRGAFGETQY
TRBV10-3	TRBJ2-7	AISRGEGGFYEQY
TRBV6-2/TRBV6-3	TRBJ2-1	ASSYYRLSSYNEQF
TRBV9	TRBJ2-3	ASSGRGLTDTQY
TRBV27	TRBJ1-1	ASSFSQNTEAF
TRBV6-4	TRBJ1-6	ASTSGSSYNSPLH
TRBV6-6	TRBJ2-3	ASSNTVAGLPDTQY
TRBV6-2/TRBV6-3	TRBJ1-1	ASSTGANTEAF
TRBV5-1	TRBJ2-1	ASSPLFRSDDEQF
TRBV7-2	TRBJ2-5	ASSLAWGGLETQY
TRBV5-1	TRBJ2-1	ASSLADRAGNEQF
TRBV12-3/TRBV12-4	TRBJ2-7	ASSLADSGGYEQY
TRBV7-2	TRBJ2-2	ASSPPIGELF
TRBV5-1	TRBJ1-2	ASSRDRRYGYT
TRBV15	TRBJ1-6	ATSRVPLGSPLH
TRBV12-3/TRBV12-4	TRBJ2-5	ASSDRGLETQY
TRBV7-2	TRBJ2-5	ASSLDLETQY
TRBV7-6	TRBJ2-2	ASSLVSVLDTGELF
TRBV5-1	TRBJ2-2	ASSFGQGRVGTGELF
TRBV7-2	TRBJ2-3	ASSLDGFTDTQY
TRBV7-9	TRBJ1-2	ASSLKGYGYT
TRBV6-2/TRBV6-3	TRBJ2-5	ASRGSVETQY
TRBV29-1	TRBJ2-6	SVEDLGGANVLT
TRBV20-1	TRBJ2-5	SARTGFETQY
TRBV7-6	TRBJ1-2	ASSLYPRGGPNYGYT
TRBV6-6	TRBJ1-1	ASTLTGGLRAF
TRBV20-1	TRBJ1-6	SARWGNSPLH
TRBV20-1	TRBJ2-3	SARAAGLVRTDTKY
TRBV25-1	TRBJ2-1	ASIAGGHGEQF
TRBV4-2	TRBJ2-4	ASSQATTSGPAKNIQY
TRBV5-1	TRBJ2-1	ASSLGTSGNEQF
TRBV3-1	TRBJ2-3	ATARDPSFDTQY
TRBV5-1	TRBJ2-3	ASSLVRGPVTDTQY
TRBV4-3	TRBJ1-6	ASSQAQGSPLH
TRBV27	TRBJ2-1	ATGVISSRNEQF
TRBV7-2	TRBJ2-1	ASRGNGGNNEQF
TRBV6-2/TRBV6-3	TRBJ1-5	ASSYSWTGGDQPQH
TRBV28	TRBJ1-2	ASRFTGWEGYT
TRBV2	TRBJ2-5	ASSGLADQETQY
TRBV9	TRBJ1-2	ASSVGWGSGYT